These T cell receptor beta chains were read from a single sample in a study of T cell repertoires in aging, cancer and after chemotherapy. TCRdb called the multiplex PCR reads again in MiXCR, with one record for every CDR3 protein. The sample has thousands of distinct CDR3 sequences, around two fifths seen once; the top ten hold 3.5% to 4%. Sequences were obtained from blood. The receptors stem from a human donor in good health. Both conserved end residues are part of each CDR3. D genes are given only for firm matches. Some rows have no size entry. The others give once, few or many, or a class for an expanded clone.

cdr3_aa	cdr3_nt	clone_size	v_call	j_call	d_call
CASSISRRASTDTQYF	TGTGCCAGTAGTATAAGTAGACGGGCTAGCACAGATACGCAGTATTTT	few	TRBV19	TRBJ2-3	.
CASSLIRAPWETQYF	TGTGCCAGTAGCTTGATCCGGGCCCCCTGGGAGACCCAGTACTTC	few	TRBV19	TRBJ2-5	.
CASSLDGHQPQHF	TGTGCCAGTAGTTTGGACGGCCATCAGCCCCAGCATTTT	.	TRBV19	TRBJ1-5	.
CAIRLAGGSYEQYF	TGTGCCATCCGACTAGCGGGGGGCTCCTACGAGCAGTACTTC	few	TRBV10-3	TRBJ2-7	TRBD2
CASSYGAGLAQYF	TGTGCCAGCAGTTACGGCGCAGGATTGGCGCAGTATTTT	few	TRBV6-5	TRBJ2-3	.
CGSMARAQETQYF	TGTGGCTCAATGGCCAGGGCGCAAGAGACCCAGTACTTC	few	TRBV19	TRBJ2-5	.
CASSFGRNYGYTF	TGTGCCAGCAGTTTCGGCAGGAACTATGGCTACACCTTC	.	TRBV12-3/TRBV12-4	TRBJ1-2	.
CASSLSLAGRWNNEQFF	TGTGCCAGCAGCTTAAGCCTAGCGGGACGTTGGAACAATGAGCAGTTCTTC	few	TRBV7-6	TRBJ2-1	TRBD2
CASSFVDSSQETQYF	TGTGCCAGCAGTTTCGTCGACAGCTCTCAAGAGACCCAGTACTTC	.	TRBV6-5	TRBJ2-5	.
CASSLVWTARPGDTQYF	TGTGCCAGCAGCTTAGTTTGGACGGCCAGGCCGGGGGATACGCAGTATTTT	.	TRBV11-3	TRBJ2-3	.
CASSLLLTGGSYNEQFF	TGTGCCAGCAGCTTACTCCTAACAGGGGGCTCGTACAATGAGCAGTTCTTC	few	TRBV13	TRBJ2-1	TRBD1
CASTRPGTGGPQFF	TGTGCCAGCACCCGACCCGGGACTGGAGGTCCACAGTTCTTC	medium-sized	TRBV6-5	TRBJ2-1	.
CASRHTGVSTDTQYF	TGTGCCAGCAGGCATACCGGAGTTAGCACAGATACGCAGTATTTT	once	TRBV27	TRBJ2-3	.
CASSFGQGAGYTEAFF	TGTGCCAGCAGTTTTGGGCAGGGGGCGGGTTACACTGAAGCTTTCTTT	.	TRBV12-3/TRBV12-4	TRBJ1-1	TRBD1
CASSPRTGGKTQYF	TGTGCCAGCAGCCCCCGGACAGGGGGAAAGACCCAGTACTTC	.	TRBV13	TRBJ2-5	TRBD1
CASSLGGSRSEQFF	TGTGCCAGCAGCTTAGGCGGGAGTCGAAGTGAGCAGTTCTTC	.	TRBV11-2	TRBJ2-1	TRBD2
CASSSRLAGGRNTGELFF	TGTGCCAGCAGCTCCCGACTAGCGGGGGGGCGGAACACCGGGGAGCTGTTTTTT	few	TRBV5-5	TRBJ2-2	TRBD2
CAGKAAVGSYGYTF	TGTGCCGGGAAGGCTGCCGTGGGGAGCTATGGCTACACCTTC	.	TRBV6-1	TRBJ1-2	.
CASRTDRGTFSDTQYF	TGTGCCAGCAGGACGGACAGGGGGACGTTCAGCGATACGCAGTATTTT	few	TRBV12-3/TRBV12-4	TRBJ2-3	TRBD1
CASSPGQVNYGYTF	TGTGCCAGCAGTCCGGGACAGGTTAACTATGGCTACACCTTC	.	TRBV6-5	TRBJ1-2	TRBD1
CASSIRTGENYGYTF	TGTGCCAGTTCAATCCGGACAGGGGAAAACTATGGCTACACCTTC	.	TRBV19	TRBJ1-2	TRBD1
CASSPLFGGNTGELFF	TGTGCCAGCTCACCACTTTTTGGAGGGAACACCGGGGAGCTGTTTTTT	few	TRBV18	TRBJ2-2	.
CSVARSTEAFF	TGCAGCGTGGCAAGGAGCACTGAAGCTTTCTTT	.	TRBV29-1	TRBJ1-1	.
CASNRDGANTEAFF	TGTGCCAGCAACCGCGACGGGGCGAACACTGAAGCTTTCTTT	few	TRBV6-2/TRBV6-3	TRBJ1-1	.
CASSPTGQKGLAGGTDTQYF	TGTGCCAGCAGCCCAACCGGGCAAAAGGGGCTAGCGGGAGGTACAGATACGCAGTATTTT	few	TRBV27	TRBJ2-3	TRBD2
CASSPPMVW	TGTGCCAGCAGTCCCCCCATGGTGTGG	.	TRBV6-5	TRBJ2-1	.
CASSPESRGVNQPQHF	TGTGCCAGCAGCCCTGAATCAAGGGGGGTCAATCAGCCCCAGCATTTT	.	TRBV7-6	TRBJ1-5	.
CATRGVITDTQYF	TGTGCCACCAGAGGCGTAATCACAGATACGCAGTATTTT	.	TRBV24-1	TRBJ2-3	.
CASSYKSDRAFF	TGTGCCAGCAGTTATAAAAGTGATCGGGCTTTCTTT	.	TRBV6-2/TRBV6-3	TRBJ1-1	.
CASSPQGQGFGDTEAFF	TGTGCCAGCAGCCCCCAGGGCCAGGGGTTCGGGGACACTGAAGCTTTCTTT	few	TRBV11-3	TRBJ1-1	.
CASSWTDGEVAFF	TGCGCCAGCAGCTGGACAGACGGTGAAGTAGCTTTCTTT	few	TRBV5-1	TRBJ1-1	.
CASSFLPFINTEAFF	TGTGCCAGCAGTTTCCTCCCATTTATCAACACTGAAGCTTTCTTT	.	TRBV27	TRBJ1-1	.
CASSFPPRGSEAFF	TGTGCCAGCAGTTTCCCACCTCGAGGGTCTGAAGCTTTCTTT	.	TRBV12-3/TRBV12-4	TRBJ1-1	.
CASSPTSGTDTQYF	TGCGCCAGCAGTCCGACTAGCGGCACAGATACGCAGTATTTT	.	TRBV6-1	TRBJ2-3	TRBD2
CSVEVGVNTEAFF	TGCAGCGTTGAGGTGGGTGTGAACACTGAAGCTTTCTTT	medium-sized	TRBV29-1	TRBJ1-1	.
CASSLLGLAGLDTGELFF	TGTGCCAGCAGCCTCCTAGGGTTAGCGGGATTAGACACCGGGGAGCTGTTTTTT	few	TRBV6-5	TRBJ2-2	TRBD2
CAWGPSGNTIYF	TGTGCCTGGGGTCCGAGTGGAAACACCATATATTTT	.	TRBV30	TRBJ1-3	.
CASGGFSNTEAFF	TGTGCCAGCGGAGGATTTTCGAACACTGAAGCTTTCTTT	.	TRBV11-3	TRBJ1-1	.
CASSSGVESYYEQYF	TGTGCCAGCAGCTCAGGGGTAGAATCCTACTACGAGCAGTACTTC	.	TRBV13	TRBJ2-7	.
CASSLRRGINYEQYF	TGTGCCAGCAGTTTACGCAGGGGTATTAACTACGAGCAGTACTTC	.	TRBV6-6	TRBJ2-7	.
CASSFGQGSEKLFF	TGTGCCAGCAGCTTCGGACAGGGGTCTGAAAAACTGTTTTTT	few	TRBV5-6	TRBJ1-4	TRBD1
CASSPAAGTGTYEQYF	TGTGCCAGCAGCCCAGCCGCCGGGACAGGAACCTACGAGCAGTACTTC	.	TRBV11-3	TRBJ2-7	TRBD1
CAIRGTSGSPNEQFF	TGTGCCATCAGGGGGACTAGCGGGAGTCCCAATGAGCAGTTCTTC	few	TRBV10-3	TRBJ2-1	TRBD2
CASSIGSRFTDTQYF	TGTGCCAGTAGTATAGGGTCGCGGTTCACAGATACGCAGTATTTT	few	TRBV19	TRBJ2-3	.
CASSLASGIDNEQFF	TGTGCCAGCAGCTTAGCAAGCGGGATCGACAATGAGCAGTTCTTC	.	TRBV7-6	TRBJ2-1	TRBD2
CASSFSGAYNEQFF	TGTGCCAGCAGTTTTAGCGGAGCCTACAATGAGCAGTTCTTC	.	TRBV12-3/TRBV12-4	TRBJ2-1	.
CASSFRLYNEQFF	TGTGCCAGCAGCTTCAGACTATACAATGAGCAGTTCTTC	.	TRBV13	TRBJ2-1	.
CAVGRTRGYTF	TGTGCCGTGGGACGGACCCGGGGCTACACCTTC	few	TRBV19	TRBJ1-2	.
CAISPSGRDFDEAFF	TGTGCCATCAGCCCGTCCGGGAGGGATTTTGATGAAGCTTTCTTT	few	TRBV6-5	TRBJ1-1	.
CASSGTASSYEQYF	TGTGCCAGCAGTGGGACGGCGAGCTCCTACGAGCAGTACTTC	.	TRBV25-1	TRBJ2-7	.
CASSDWPSTDTQYF	TGTGCCAGCAGCGACTGGCCGAGCACAGATACGCAGTATTTT	few	TRBV13	TRBJ2-3	.
CASSPSWQETQYF	TGTGCCAGTTCTCCTAGTTGGCAAGAGACCCAGTACTTC	few	TRBV27	TRBJ2-5	.
CAWSVTGGGYEQYF	TGTGCCTGGAGTGTAACAGGGGGCGGGTACGAGCAGTACTTC	few	TRBV30	TRBJ2-7	TRBD1
CASSFGGMGGGATDTQYF	TGTGCCAGCAGCTTCGGGGGGATGGGCGGGGGAGCCACAGATACGCAGTATTTT	.	TRBV11-1	TRBJ2-3	TRBD2
CASSLGTSGVNEQFF	TGTGCCAGCAGTCTCGGGACTAGCGGTGTCAATGAGCAGTTCTTC	.	TRBV7-6	TRBJ2-1	TRBD2
CASSTGLYNEQFF	TGTGCCAGCAGTACGGGACTTTACAATGAGCAGTTCTTC	.	TRBV12-3/TRBV12-4	TRBJ2-1	.
CASSLMSGGYTF	TGTGCCAGCAGTTTAATGTCAGGTGGCTACACCTTC	few	TRBV12-3/TRBV12-4	TRBJ1-2	.
CSVGGGTGAYEQYF	TGCAGCGTTGGGGGGGGGACGGGGGCCTACGAGCAGTACTTC	few	TRBV29-1	TRBJ2-7	TRBD2
CASRPRGRNSPLHF	TGTGCCAGTAGACCCAGGGGGAGGAATTCACCCCTCCACTTT	.	TRBV19	TRBJ1-6	TRBD1
CASSPPGTAEKLFF	TGTGCCAGCAGCCCTCCCGGGACAGCTGAAAAACTGTTTTTT	.	TRBV6-6	TRBJ1-4	TRBD1